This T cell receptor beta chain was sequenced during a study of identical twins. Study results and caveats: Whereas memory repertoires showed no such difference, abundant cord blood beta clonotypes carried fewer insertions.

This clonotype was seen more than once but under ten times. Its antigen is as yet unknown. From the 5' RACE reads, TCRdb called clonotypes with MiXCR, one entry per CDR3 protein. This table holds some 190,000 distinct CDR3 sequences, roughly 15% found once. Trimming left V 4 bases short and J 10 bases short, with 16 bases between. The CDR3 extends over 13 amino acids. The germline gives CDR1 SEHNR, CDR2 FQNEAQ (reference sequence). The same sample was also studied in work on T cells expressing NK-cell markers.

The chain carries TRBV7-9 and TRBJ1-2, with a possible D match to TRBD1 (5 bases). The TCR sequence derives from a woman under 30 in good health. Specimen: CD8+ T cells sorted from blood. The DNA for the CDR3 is TGTGCCAGCAGCTCTCCCACCGACAGTCACTACACCTTC. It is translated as CASSSPTDSHYTF.